The 18 T cell receptor beta chains in this list originate from one sample, sequenced in a study of identical twins. TCRdb reprocessed the 5' RACE reads with MiXCR, giving one entry per CDR3 protein. Of around 240,000 distinct CDR3 sequences listed, about 7% are singletons. This same sample was also taken into another study, of yellow fever vaccine responses in identical twins.

Material: memory (CD45RO+) T cells sorted from blood. Receptors were obtained from a woman between 18 and 29 years old in good health.

This clonotype was picked up a small number of times. Here the CDR3 DNA reads TGTGCCAGCATCCCGACAGGGGGTCTTCCGGGGGAGCTGTTTTTT. This encodes CASIPTGGLPGELFF. The rearrangement uses TRBV27 and TRBJ2-2; 9 nucleotides align to TRBD1. Trimming at V came to 7 bases and at J to 8 bases, leaving 11 bases not matched to a gene. The CDR3 runs to 15 residues. Germline V lookup: CDR1 MNHEY, CDR2 SMNVEV (reference sequence).

V usage is TRBV12-3 or TRBV12-4 and J usage is TRBJ1-2, with D possibly matching TRBD1 (5 bases). This CDR3 spans 16 amino acids. With 1 base removed from V and 6 bases from J, the gap between germline ends came to 18 bases. CDR3: CASSLGGFLGRDGYTF. DNA for the CDR3: TGTGCCAGCAGTTTAGGGGGATTTTTGGGGCGTGATGGCTACACCTTC.

The chain is built from TRBV3-1 and TRBJ1-5; no clear D gene. The CDR3 totals 15 residues. Germline assignment: CDR1 LGHDT and CDR2 YNNKEL (reference sequence). Trimming stripped 1 base from V and 4 bases from J, with 11 bases between. CDR3 DNA: TGTGCCAGCAGCCAAGGCTCCAGAGGGAATCAGCCCCAGCATTTT. Its protein product is CASSQGSRGNQPQHF.

This clonotype appeared many times. The rearrangement uses TRBV20-1 and TRBJ2-4; 16 nucleotides agree with TRBD2. CDR1 is DFQATT, CDR2 SNEGSKA, per germline (reference sequence). Unmatched junction bases numbered 8, after V lost 6 bases and J lost 3 bases. The CDR3 length is 17 residues. The CDR3 nucleotides are TGCAGTGCCGGGACTAGCGGGGGGGCATTGGGCAAAAACATTCAGTACTTC. Translated, it gives CSAGTSGGALGKNIQYF.

J is TRBJ1-6 and V is TRBV27, with D unclear. CDR1 MNHEY and CDR2 SMNVEV come from the germline V gene (reference sequence). The CDR3 runs 14 residues. V was shortened by 11 bases and J by 4 bases, with 15 bases between the two germline ends. CDR3 residues: CASQTGSYNSPLHF. The CDR3 coding sequence is TGTGCCTCACAGACGGGATCATATAATTCACCCCTCCACTTT.

This clonotype was found many times. V usage is TRBV7-8 and J usage is TRBJ2-2; 7 bases map to TRBD2. With 4 bases clipped from V and 4 bases from J, the junction kept 12 bases outside the gene matches. Per germline, CDR1 SGHVS and CDR2 FQNEAQ. The CDR3 sequence is 17 residues long. CDR3 loop: CASSSSISGPGTGELFF. The DNA of the CDR3 is TGTGCCAGCAGCTCTTCAATTAGCGGGCCGGGCACCGGGGAGCTGTTTTTT.

The genes are TRBV6-1 and TRBJ2-7; D possibly uses TRBD1 or TRBD2 (5 bases each). V lost 0 bases to trimming and J lost 0 bases, with 12 bases between them. CDR3 size: 16 residues. CDR1 MNHNS and CDR2 SASEGT come from the germline V gene. CDR3 region: CASSEAGDWNSYEQYV. DNA of the CDR3: TGTGCCAGCAGTGAAGCGGGGGATTGGAACTCCTACGAGCAGTACGTC.

This clonotype was counted between two and nine times. The chain recombines TRBV15 with TRBJ2-3; 8 bases map to TRBD2. V trimming: 5 bases; J trimming: 6 bases; junction bases outside the gene matches: 7. This CDR3 has 14 residues. The germline V gene has CDR1 LNHNV and CDR2 YYDKDF (reference sequence). The CDR3 sequence: CATSSLAGPDTQYF. CDR3 DNA sequence: TGTGCCACCAGCTCCTTAGCGGGGCCCGATACGCAGTATTTT.

This clonotype was seen many times. V gene TRBV5-1 combines with J gene TRBJ2-5; tentatively, D is TRBD2 (6 bases). V was cut by 4 bases and J by 3 bases, with 10 bases left in between. The CDR3 is made up of 13 amino acids. CDR1 SGHRS and CDR2 YFSETQ come from the germline V gene. The DNA for the CDR3 is TGCGCCAGCAGCCCGGGCGGGGAAGAGACCCAGTACTTC. It encodes CASSPGGEETQYF. Based on the CDR3 plus reference TRBV5-1 and TRBJ2-5, the full variable domain is KAGVTQTPRYLIKTRGQQVTLSCSPISGHRSVSWYQQTPGQGLQFLFEYFSETQRNKGNFPGRFSGRQFSNSRSEMNVSTLELGDSALYLCASSPGGEETQYFGPGTRLLVL.

This clonotype appeared many times. The V gene is TRBV6-5, the J gene TRBJ2-2; D is perhaps TRBD2 (7 bases). CDR1 is MNHEY and CDR2 is SVGAGI in the germline V gene. This CDR3 has 17 amino acids. Trimming pared 0 bases from V and 7 bases from J, leaving 18 bases between. CDR3 protein: CASSYSTPGEGGGELFF. CDR3 sequence (DNA): TGTGCCAGCAGTTACTCGACACCAGGGGAGGGTGGCGGGGAGCTGTTTTTT.

The chain joins TRBV11-1 to TRBJ2-1; 13 nucleotides line up with TRBD2. Trimming removed 5 bases from V and 8 bases from J; junction bases left unmatched: 3. The CDR3 consists of 14 residues. Per the germline V gene, CDR1 is SGHAT and CDR2 is FQDESV (reference sequence). The CDR3 bases are TGTGCCAGCAGCCGGACTAGCGGGAGCGATGAGCAGTTCTTC. Translation gives CASSRTSGSDEQFF.

At least ten counts were recorded for this clonotype. V gene TRBV10-3 combines with J gene TRBJ1-5; 7 nucleotides agree with TRBD1. CDR1 and CDR2 from the germline V gene are ENHRY and SYGVKD. V was pared by 5 bases and J by 7 bases, with 8 bases of the junction left unmatched. The CDR3 length is 14 residues. CDR3 sequence reads: CAISLTGIAQPQHF. Here the CDR3 DNA reads TGTGCCATCAGTCTGACAGGGATTGCACAGCCCCAGCATTTT.

The genes are TRBV6-2 or TRBV6-3 and TRBJ2-1; D is perhaps TRBD2 (5 bases). The germline V gene has CDR1 MNHEY and CDR2 SVGEGT. Trimming cost V 2 bases and J 0 bases, with 8 bases left between them. CDR3 length equals 15 residues. CDR3 nucleotide sequence: TGTGCCAGCAGTTACCTGGGGAGCTCCTACAATGAGCAGTTCTTC. The encoded protein is CASSYLGSSYNEQFF.

For this clonotype: This could be a read error, since a much larger clone is one nucleotide away. The genes are TRBV29-1 and TRBJ2-7; D remains ambiguous. The CDR3 runs 13 residues. Germline values: CDR1 SQVTM, CDR2 ANQGSEA. V gave up 6 bases and J gave up 0 bases, with 12 bases separating them. The CDR3 region has the DNA TGCAGCGTAGGGATGGTAAGCTCCTACGAGCAGTACTTC. It is translated as CSVGMVSSYEQYF.

Ten or more counts support this clonotype. The chain carries TRBV20-1 and TRBJ1-1; possible D gene TRBD1, 6 bases. Germline loops: CDR1 DFQATT, CDR2 SNEGSKA (reference sequence). V was clipped by 6 bases and J by 0 bases, with 17 bases between them. This CDR3 is built from 15 residues. The CDR3 DNA is TGCAGTGCGCGACCCGGAAGGGGGGTGAACACTGAAGCTTTCTTT. Amino acids: CSARPGRGVNTEAFF.

This clonotype was picked up many times. The chain carries TRBV20-1 and TRBJ1-2; 8 positions agree with TRBD1. This CDR3 is 14 amino acids long. Germline V gives CDR1 DFQATT, CDR2 SNEGSKA (reference sequence). The trim removed 3 bases at V and 6 bases at J, leaving 9 bases unmatched. CDR3 amino acids: CSASPLDRVHGYTF. The DNA for the CDR3 is TGCAGTGCTAGCCCCCTGGACAGGGTACATGGCTACACCTTC.

This clonotype occurred many times. The chain links TRBV12-3 or TRBV12-4 to TRBJ2-1; 8 bases line up with TRBD2. The J segment lost 7 bases and the V segment lost 6 bases, leaving 5 bases of the junction unmatched. The CDR3 is 13 amino acids. DNA of the CDR3: TGTGCCAGCAGCCTCGGGAGGGCGAATGAGCAGTTCTTC. Its translation: CASSLGRANEQFF.

V is TRBV20-1 and J is TRBJ2-2, with 11 bases aligning to TRBD1. The germline gives CDR1 DFQATT, CDR2 SNEGSKA (reference sequence). V was pared by 7 bases and J by 1 base, with 8 bases of the junction left unmatched. CDR3 size: 16 residues. CDR3 in amino acids: CSGRGQGAMNTGELFF. The CDR3 DNA reads as TGCAGTGGGAGAGGACAGGGGGCTATGAACACCGGGGAGCTGTTTTTT.